The source of this T cell receptor beta chain is a study of identical twins. Findings and limits, study-wide: Twin sharing of out-of-frame TCR alpha was underestimated by models in monozygotic pairs.

V trimming: 7 bases; J trimming: 2 bases; junction bases outside the gene matches: 8. Germline V gene lookup returns CDR1 MNHEY and CDR2 SMNVEV (reference sequence). The CDR3 runs to 15 residues. Each CDR3 protein gets one entry after TCRdb re-called the 5' RACE reads with MiXCR. The table lists hundreds of thousands of distinct CDR3 sequences, under 8.5% of them singletons. This clonotype has ten or more counts. Its cognate antigen is unknown. These data were also filed under a second study, of yellow fever vaccine responses in identical twins.

The specimen was PBMCs. This TCR derives from a woman under 30 in good health. V gene TRBV27 combines with J gene TRBJ2-7, with 10 nucleotides matching TRBD2. CDR3 sequence: CASTPLAGAPYEQYF. In nucleotides, the CDR3 is TGTGCCAGCACTCCCCTAGCGGGAGCTCCCTACGAGCAGTACTTC.